The clone carrying this T cell receptor beta chain has only a few counts. Its matching antigen is unknown. TCRdb reanalysed the 5' RACE reads using MiXCR and keeps one entry per CDR3 protein. The profile shows 750,000 to 950,000 distinct CDR3 sequences, over 9% of them singletons. These data originate in a study of identical twins. Study-wide findings and caveats: Memory repertoires showed no such pattern, whereas abundant cord blood beta clonotypes carried fewer insertions. Models came in too low on out-of-frame TCR alpha sharing in monozygotic twins.

Germline CDR1 and CDR2: SNHLY and FYNNEI. The germline V and J ends were trimmed by 4 bases and 2 bases, with 9 bases remaining between them. The CDR3 has 14 residues. The donors were all healthy and Caucasian. The data also belong to a second study, concerning yellow fever vaccine responses in identical twins.

The chain is built from TRBV2 and TRBJ1-5, with D possibly TRBD1 on 6 matching bases. Sequenced input: PBMCs. This receptor was obtained from a woman aged 18-29 years in good health. In nucleotides, the CDR3 is TGTGCCAGCAGTGGGGGGGGCGGCAATCAGCCCCAGCATTTT. Its protein is CASSGGGGNQPQHF.